This entry lists 19 T cell receptor beta chains sequenced from one sample in a study of blood T cell repertoires in COVID-19. The data were produced by immunoSEQ multiplex PCR, yet TCRdb's version contains in-frame clones alone and is incomplete. The table records around 150,000 clones, 80% to 90% of them present only once. Sequenced: peripheral blood. The receptors derive from a woman in her fifties or sixties with COVID-19, enrolled during active disease.

There are a few counts of this clone. The rearrangement uses TRBV2 and TRBJ1-5; 8 positions match TRBD1. Germline lookup yields CDR1 SNHLY and CDR2 FYNNEI. The CDR3 is 15 amino acids. V shed 6 bases, J shed 7 bases, and the junction held 11 bases outside the gene matches. Written as DNA, the CDR3 is TGTGCCAGCAGCACCACAGGGGGAAGTAGGCAGCCCCAGCATTTT. This encodes CASSTTGGSRQPQHF.

The rearrangement links TRBV19 to TRBJ2-2; the match to TRBD2 covers 10 bases. This CDR3 spans 16 amino acids. The trim removed 9 bases at V and 0 bases at J, leaving 7 bases unmatched. CDR1 and CDR2 (germline): LNHDA, SQIVND (reference sequence). CDR3 sequence reads: CASKPGLATNTGELFF. CDR3 nucleotide sequence: TGTGCCAGCAAACCGGGACTAGCGACGAACACCGGGGAGCTGTTTTTT.

The rearrangement links TRBV19 to TRBJ1-3, with D perhaps TRBD1 (6 bases). V lost 3 bases and J 2 bases, leaving 8 bases between the germline ends. Germline CDR1 is LNHDA and CDR2 is SQIVND (reference sequence). The CDR3 consists of 14 residues. In nucleotides, the CDR3 is TGTGCCAGTAGTATGCAGGGGCCTGGAAACACCATATATTTT. This encodes CASSMQGPGNTIYF.

V is TRBV5-1 and J is TRBJ2-1, with TRBD2 matching 13 bases. Trimming at V came to 7 bases and at J to 7 bases, leaving 5 bases not matched to a gene. The CDR3 covers 14 residues. Germline CDR1 is SGHRS and CDR2 is YFSETQ. The CDR3 is CASSGLAGANEQFF. The DNA for the CDR3 is TGCGCCAGCTCAGGACTAGCGGGGGCAAATGAGCAGTTCTTC.

The rearrangement links TRBV2 to TRBJ2-3; TRBD1 matches at 9 bases. CDR3 size: 14 residues. The V and J ends lost 7 bases and 6 bases, in that order; junction bases with no gene match: 8. The germline V gene encodes CDR1 SNHLY and CDR2 FYNNEI. The CDR3 spells CASNRGQGWDTQYF. The CDR3 DNA follows: TGTGCCAGCAACAGGGGACAGGGTTGGGATACGCAGTATTTT.

V gene TRBV5-4 combines with J gene TRBJ2-1; 9 nucleotides match TRBD2. CDR1 is SGHNT and CDR2 is YYREEE in the germline V gene (reference sequence). Germline trimming cut 5 bases from V and 3 bases from J; bases unmatched to any gene: 9. This CDR3 is 16 amino acids long. CDR3 bases: TGTGCCAGCAGTCTTGGTGGGACTAGCAGCTACAATGAGCAGTTCTTC. This codes for CASSLGGTSSYNEQFF.

The V and J genes are TRBV5-1 and TRBJ2-2, with TRBD1 matching 8 bases. Germline CDR1 reads SGHRS; CDR2 reads YFSETQ. V lost 1 base, J lost 2 bases, and 10 bases stayed unmatched. The CDR3 has 18 residues. CDR3 in DNA: TGCGCCAGCAGCTTGTGGCGCCGACAGGGGTTTAACACCGGGGAGCTGTTTTTT. Its translation: CASSLWRRQGFNTGELFF.

This chain joins TRBV10-1 and TRBJ2-1, with 14 bases matching TRBD2. Germline CDR1 is WNHNN and CDR2 is SYGVQD (reference sequence). V was pared by 6 bases and J by 7 bases, with 5 bases of the junction left unmatched. CDR3 size: 15 residues. DNA for the CDR3: TGCGCCAGCAGGCCAGGGACTAGCGGGAGTAATGAGCAGTTCTTC. Its translation is CASRPGTSGSNEQFF.

In its sample, this clone was seen a few times. The sample holds other DNA sequences that translate to the same CDR3. This chain joins TRBV9 and TRBJ1-6, with unresolved D. CDR3 length: 15 residues. V lost 3 bases and J 1 base, leaving 8 bases between the germline ends. Germline assignment: CDR1 SGDLS and CDR2 YYNGEE. This chain's CDR3 is CASSAGGSYNSPLHF. The CDR3 nucleotides are TGTGCCAGCAGCGCCGGTGGTTCCTATAATTCACCCCTCCACTTT.

This chain uses TRBV27 with TRBJ2-2; 8 nucleotides match TRBD1. V was clipped by 6 bases and J by 3 bases; unmatched bases: 3. The germline V gene has CDR1 MNHEY and CDR2 SMNVEV (reference sequence). This CDR3 spans 14 amino acids. CDR3 DNA sequence: TGTGCCAGCAGCTCGACAGGGGACACCGGGGAGCTGTTTTTT. Protein: CASSSTGDTGELFF.

This rearrangement joins TRBV5-8 to TRBJ1-1; TRBD1 matches at 10 bases. The CDR3 is 13 residues long. The germline V gene encodes CDR1 SGHTS and CDR2 YDEGEE. Trimming took 7 bases from V and 5 from J; bases not matched to a gene: 5. The CDR3 nucleotides are TGTGCCAGCCAGACAGGGGGCCGGACTGAAGCTTTCTTT. Protein product: CASQTGGRTEAFF.

The chain couples TRBV19 to TRBJ1-5, with 7 nucleotides matching TRBD1. This CDR3 has 16 amino acids. Germline trimming cut 3 bases from V and 0 bases from J; bases unmatched to any gene: 5. From germline, CDR1 is LNHDA and CDR2 SQIVND (reference sequence). In DNA form, the CDR3 reads TGTGCCAGTAGTATTCCCAGGGGGAATAGCAATCAGCCCCAGCATTTT. Residues: CASSIPRGNSNQPQHF.

This rearrangement joins TRBV11-1 to TRBJ1-2, with 7 bases identical to TRBD1. The V gene's germline CDR1 is SGHAT and CDR2 FQDESV (reference sequence). V shed 5 bases, J shed 4 bases, and the junction held 10 bases outside the gene matches. This CDR3 spans 15 amino acids. In DNA, the CDR3 is TGTGCCAGCAGCCCAGGGGGTCTGGCAAGCTATGGCTACACCTTC. Protein sequence: CASSPGGLASYGYTF. The whole variable domain, remainder taken from reference TRBV11-1 and TRBJ1-2, is EAEVAQSPRYKITEKSQAVAFWCDPISGHATLYWYRQILGQGPELLVQFQDESVVDDSQLPKDRFSAERLKGVDSTLKIQPAELGDSAMYLCASSPGGLASYGYTFGSGTRLTVV.

The genes are TRBV5-1 and TRBJ1-1; tentative D call: TRBD1 (6 bases). Germline lookup yields CDR1 SGHRS and CDR2 YFSETQ. V lost 4 bases and J 3 bases, leaving 13 bases between the germline ends. The CDR3 consists of 14 residues. CDR3 loop: CASSLVQGDTEAFF. The CDR3 nucleotides are TGCGCCAGCAGCCTAGTACAGGGAGACACTGAAGCTTTCTTT.

DNA of the CDR3: TGTGCCAGCAGCCCTACTCGACAGGCTTATAATTCACCCCTCCACTTT. This sequence encodes CASSPTRQAYNSPLHF. J is TRBJ1-6 and V is TRBV5-6, with a weak D call TRBD1 (6 bases). The CDR3 loop spans 16 amino acids. The germline V gene has CDR1 SGHDT and CDR2 YYEEEE. Trimming removed 4 bases at V and 4 bases at J, with 15 bases between.

V and J are TRBV6-2 or TRBV6-3 and TRBJ2-1; possibly TRBD2 for D (7 bases). The CDR3 consists of 14 residues. Germline lookup yields CDR1 MNHEY and CDR2 SVGEGT. Trimming removed 2 bases at V and 9 bases at J, with 14 bases between. The CDR3 spells CASSYKGGVGEQFF. In DNA, the CDR3 is TGTGCCAGCAGTTACAAGGGGGGGGTCGGTGAGCAGTTCTTC.

This CDR3 is CASSWGLALGEQYF. The CDR3 nucleotides are TGTGCCAGCAGTTGGGGACTAGCGCTTGGCGAGCAGTACTTC. This chain connects TRBV27 to TRBJ2-7, with 10 bases lining up with TRBD2. Germline V gene lookup returns CDR1 MNHEY and CDR2 SMNVEV (reference sequence). The trim removed 4 bases at V and 6 bases at J, leaving 6 bases unmatched. This CDR3 is 14 amino acids long.

A note on this clone: The same CDR3 arises from other DNA sequences in this sample as well. J is TRBJ2-5 and V is TRBV3-1 (or the pseudogene TRBV3-2), with 14 positions matching TRBD2. V was clipped by 2 bases and J by 5 bases; unmatched bases: 1. The germline CDR1 and CDR2 sequences are LGHDT and YNNKEL (reference sequence). The CDR3 totals 15 residues. In nucleotides, the CDR3 is TGTGCCAGCAGCCAACGGACTAGCGGGGGGGAGACCCAGTACTTC. Translation: CASSQRTSGGETQYF.

V and J are TRBV5-1 and TRBJ2-3, with 13 nucleotides matching TRBD2. Looked up from germline, CDR1 is SGHRS and CDR2 is YFSETQ. The CDR3 extends over 17 amino acids. Trimming at V came to 7 bases and at J to 0 bases, leaving 8 bases not matched to a gene. The DNA of the CDR3 is TGCGCCAGCCGGACTAGCGGGGGCCTAACTAGCACAGATACGCAGTATTTT. It yields the protein CASRTSGGLTSTDTQYF.